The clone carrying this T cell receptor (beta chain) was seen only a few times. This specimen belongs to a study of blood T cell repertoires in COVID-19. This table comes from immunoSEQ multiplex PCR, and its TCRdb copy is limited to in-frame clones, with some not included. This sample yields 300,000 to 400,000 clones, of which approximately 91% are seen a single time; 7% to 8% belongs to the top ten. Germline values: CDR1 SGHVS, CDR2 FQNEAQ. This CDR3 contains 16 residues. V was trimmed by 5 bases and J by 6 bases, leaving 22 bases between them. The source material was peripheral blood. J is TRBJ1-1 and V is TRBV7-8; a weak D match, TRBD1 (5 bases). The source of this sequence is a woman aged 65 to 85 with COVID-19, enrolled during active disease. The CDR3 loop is CASSPLNGGVTAEAFF. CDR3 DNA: TGTGCCAGCAGCCCCCTGAATGGAGGGGTTACGGCTGAAGCTTTCTTT.